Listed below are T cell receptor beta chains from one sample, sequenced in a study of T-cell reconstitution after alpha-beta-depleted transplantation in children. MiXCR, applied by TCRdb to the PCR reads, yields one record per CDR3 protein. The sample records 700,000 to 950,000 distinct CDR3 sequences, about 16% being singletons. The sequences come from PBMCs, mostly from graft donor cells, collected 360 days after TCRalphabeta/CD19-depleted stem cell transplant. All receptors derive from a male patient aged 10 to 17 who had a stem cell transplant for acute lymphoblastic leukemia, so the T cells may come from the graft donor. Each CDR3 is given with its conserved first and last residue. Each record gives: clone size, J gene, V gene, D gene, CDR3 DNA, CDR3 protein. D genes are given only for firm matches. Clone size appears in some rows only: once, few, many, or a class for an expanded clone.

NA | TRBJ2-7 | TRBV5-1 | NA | TGCGCCAGCAGAGTGGGAGTGGGCGAGCAGTACTTC | CASRVGVGEQYF
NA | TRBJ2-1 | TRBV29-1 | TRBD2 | TGCAGCGTTGGAAAAGGTGGACTAGCGGGAGACTACAATGAGCAGTTCTTC | CSVGKGGLAGDYNEQFF
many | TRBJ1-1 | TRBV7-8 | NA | TGTGCCAGCAGTTCAACAGGGAAGGGGTATGGGAACACTGAAGCTTTCTTT | CASSSTGKGYGNTEAFF
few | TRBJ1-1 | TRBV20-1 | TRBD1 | TGCAGTGCTAAGGACAGGGCTTACCTAAACCTCATGAACACTGAAGCTTTCTTT | CSAKDRAYLNLMNTEAFF
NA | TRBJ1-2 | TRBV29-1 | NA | TGCAGCGTTATCAGGGCCTCCTATGGCTACACCTTC | CSVIRASYGYTF
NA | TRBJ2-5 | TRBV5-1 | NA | TGCGCCAGCAGCAGCTCTACGGAGACCCAGTACTTC | CASSSSTETQYF
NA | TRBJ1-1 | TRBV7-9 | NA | TGTGCCAGCAGCCCCGAGTTCTCTCCAGCTTTCTTT | CASSPEFSPAFF
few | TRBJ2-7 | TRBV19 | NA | TGTGCCAGTAGTCACAGACAGACCGACGAGCAGTACTTC | CASSHRQTDEQYF
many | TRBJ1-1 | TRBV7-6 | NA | TGTGCCAGCAGCTTACCACAGGGCGTCACTGAAGCTTTCTTT | CASSLPQGVTEAFF
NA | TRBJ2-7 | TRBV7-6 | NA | TGTGCCAGCAGCTCTATGGAAGCCAGCTACGAGCAGTACTTC | CASSSMEASYEQYF
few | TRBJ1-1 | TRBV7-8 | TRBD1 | TGTGCCAGCAGCTTAGCCCGGACAGGAATGAACACTGAAGCTTTCTTT | CASSLARTGMNTEAFF
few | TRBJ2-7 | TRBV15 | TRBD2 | TGTGCCACCAGCAGATCCGGGACTAGCGGAGACGAGCAGTACTTC | CATSRSGTSGDEQYF
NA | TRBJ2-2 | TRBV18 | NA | TGTGCCAGCTCCGGGGGTAATACGAACACCGGGGAGCTGTTTTTT | CASSGGNTNTGELFF
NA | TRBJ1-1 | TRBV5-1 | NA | TGCGCCAGCAGCTTGGATACAGGGTCGGGCACTGAAGCTTTCTTT | CASSLDTGSGTEAFF
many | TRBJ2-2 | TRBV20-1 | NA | TGCAGTGCTAGAGATCTCTGGAAAGAGAACACCGGGGAGCTGTTTTTT | CSARDLWKENTGELFF
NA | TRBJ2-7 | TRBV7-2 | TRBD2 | TGTGCCAGCAGCTTAGCGGTTACTAGCGGGAGGAATCGCTACGAGCAGTACTTC | CASSLAVTSGRNRYEQYF
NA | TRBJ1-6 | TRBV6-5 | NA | TGTGCCAGCAGTTACGCGACCAACGGGCGGGATTCACCCCTCCACTTT | CASSYATNGRDSPLHF
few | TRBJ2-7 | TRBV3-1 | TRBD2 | TGTGCCAGCAGCATTATAGCGGGACTCTCCTACGAGCAGTACTTC | CASSIIAGLSYEQYF
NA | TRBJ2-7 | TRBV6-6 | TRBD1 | TGTGCCAGCATAGGACAGGGCAAACGCGAGCAGTACTTC | CASIGQGKREQYF
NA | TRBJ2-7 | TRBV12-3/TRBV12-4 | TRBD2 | TGTGCCAGCAGTTTGGTCAGCTGGCGGGGGAACGAGCAGTACTTC | CASSLVSWRGNEQYF
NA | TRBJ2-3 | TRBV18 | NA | TGTGCCAGCTCACCACCGATGCTAGCGCAGCCCCCCCACACAGATACGCAGTATTTT | CASSPPMLAQPPHTDTQYF
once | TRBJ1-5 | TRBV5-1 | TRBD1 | TGCGCCAGCAGCCCCCGGCCGGGACAGGGAATATGGGGCAATCAGCCCCAGCATTTT | CASSPRPGQGIWGNQPQHF
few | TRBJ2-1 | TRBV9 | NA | TGTGCCAGCAGCGTCGCCCCCCCTCCCTACAATGAGCAGTTCTTC | CASSVAPPPYNEQFF
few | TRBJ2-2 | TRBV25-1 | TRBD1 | TGTGCCAGCAGTAAAGGGGGCCTGAGCAGGACCGGGGAGCTGTTTTTT | CASSKGGLSRTGELFF
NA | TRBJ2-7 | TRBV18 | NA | TGTGCCAGCTCACCCGAGAGCGTGAACAGCTACGAGCAGTACTTC | CASSPESVNSYEQYF
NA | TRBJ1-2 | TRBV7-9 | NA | TGTGCCAGCAGGGAAGGCTACACCTTC | CASREGYTF
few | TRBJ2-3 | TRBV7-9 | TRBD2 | TGTGCCAGCAGCGAACTAGCGGGAGGATGGGATACGCAGTATTTT | CASSELAGGWDTQYF
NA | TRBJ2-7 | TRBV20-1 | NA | TGCAGTGCCCCAGGGGGGGGCTTTCAGGCCTACGAGCAGTACTTC | CSAPGGGFQAYEQYF
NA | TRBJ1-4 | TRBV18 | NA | TGTGCCAGCTCACCACGACGCGGGGGCATTGCAACTAATGAAAAACTGTTTTTT | CASSPRRGGIATNEKLFF
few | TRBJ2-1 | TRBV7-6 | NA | TGTGCCAGCAGCTTCCGGGGGGCCGGGGGCAATGAGCAGTTCTTC | CASSFRGAGGNEQFF
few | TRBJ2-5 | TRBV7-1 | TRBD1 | TGTGCCAGCAGCTCAGCAACAGGGGGCTTCTGGGCGGCTGAAGAGACCCAGTACTTC | CASSSATGGFWAAEETQYF
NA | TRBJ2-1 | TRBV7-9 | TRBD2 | TGTGCCAGCGCTCCTAACAAGCGGGAGTACAATGAGCAGTTCTTC | CASAPNKREYNEQFF
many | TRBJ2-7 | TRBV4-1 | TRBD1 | TGCGCCAGCAGCCAAGAGTGGACAGGGGTCTCCTACGAGCAGTACTTC | CASSQEWTGVSYEQYF
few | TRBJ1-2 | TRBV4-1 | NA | TGCGCCAGCAGCCTAACCTTTGTGGTCAGAACTAACTATGGCTACACCTTC | CASSLTFVVRTNYGYTF
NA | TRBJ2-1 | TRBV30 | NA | TGTGCCTGGAGTGTAGGAGCGCTGAGCTCCTACAATGAGCAGTTCTTC | CAWSVGALSSYNEQFF
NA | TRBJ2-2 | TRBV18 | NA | TGTGCCAGCTCACCAAGAGGGGCTGTGCCGACCGGGGAGCTGTTTTTT | CASSPRGAVPTGELFF
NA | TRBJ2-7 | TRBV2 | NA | TGTGCCAGCAGTGAAGAGGGCACCGGGACGGCGAGCTCCTACGAGCAGTACTTC | CASSEEGTGTASSYEQYF
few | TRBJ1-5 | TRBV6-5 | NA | TGTGCCAGCAGCTCCGGGGGCAACTATCAGCCCCAGCATTTT | CASSSGGNYQPQHF
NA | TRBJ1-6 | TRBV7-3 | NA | TGTGCCAGCAGCTTGTGGAGAGGGGGTCCATCACCCCTCCACTTT | CASSLWRGGPSPLHF
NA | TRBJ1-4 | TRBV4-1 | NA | TGCGCCAGCAGCCAAGCCAGGGGTGGCGAAAAACTGTTTTTT | CASSQARGGEKLFF
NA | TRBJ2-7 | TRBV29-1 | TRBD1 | TGCAGCGTAGCATTTATGACAGGGGGGAACGAGCAGTACTTC | CSVAFMTGGNEQYF
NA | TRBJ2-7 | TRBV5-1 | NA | TGCGCCAGCAGCTTGTTCCGGGCCGGGGACGAGCAGTACTTC | CASSLFRAGDEQYF
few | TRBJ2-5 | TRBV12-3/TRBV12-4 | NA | TGTGCCAGCACCACCCCAGGGGCCCTTCGGACCCAGTACTTC | CASTTPGALRTQYF
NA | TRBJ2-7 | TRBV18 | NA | TGTGCCAGCTCCCAAAGGGGGAGCGAGCAGTACTTC | CASSQRGSEQYF
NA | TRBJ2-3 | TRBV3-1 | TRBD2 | TGTGCCAGCAGCCGAGGACTAGCGGGAGGGCCAGGAGATACGCAGTATTTT | CASSRGLAGGPGDTQYF
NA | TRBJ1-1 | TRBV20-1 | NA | TGCAGTGCTAGCGGCCGGGGGGCGGACACTGAAGCTTTCTTT | CSASGRGADTEAFF
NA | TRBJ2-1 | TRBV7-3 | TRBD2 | TGTGCCAGCAGCTTAAGGGTGACTAGCGGGAGGAACGAGCAGTTCTTC | CASSLRVTSGRNEQFF
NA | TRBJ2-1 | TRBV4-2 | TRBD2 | TGTGCCAGCAGCCATCCTAAAGGTCCGGGAGGGGGTTCCTACAATGAGCAGTTCTTC | CASSHPKGPGGGSYNEQFF
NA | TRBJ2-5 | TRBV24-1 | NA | TGTGCCACCAGTGATTTCGGCGTCCGGGATCAAGAGACCCAGTACTTC | CATSDFGVRDQETQYF
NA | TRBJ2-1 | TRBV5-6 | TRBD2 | TGTGCCAGCAGCCGTGGAGCGGGAGGGCTCCCAGGGTTTAATGAGCAGTTCTTC | CASSRGAGGLPGFNEQFF